A selection of T cell receptor beta chains follows, all from one sample in a study of blood T cell repertoires in COVID-19. The repertoire was sequenced with immunoSEQ multiplex PCR; TCRdb's copy has only in-frame clones and lacks some. The sample has some 120,000 clones; 75% to 85% are singletons. The sample was peripheral blood. The receptors shown here come from a man between 70 and 80 years old with acute or convalescent COVID-19. Both conserved end residues are part of each CDR3. Each record gives: D gene, J gene, V gene, CDR3 protein. D genes are given only for firm matches.

D: .
J: TRBJ1-5
V: TRBV28
CDR3: CASSLSPFKPGLQPQHF

D: .
J: TRBJ1-2
V: TRBV5-1
CDR3: CASSGDDSLYGYTF

D: .
J: TRBJ2-7
V: TRBV28
CDR3: CASSITDGNRGQYF

D: TRBD2
J: TRBJ2-3
V: TRBV3-1/TRBV3-2
CDR3: CASSPSSGSGGDTQYF

D: TRBD1
J: TRBJ2-2
V: TRBV5-4
CDR3: CASSPPGTGGAGELFF

D: .
J: TRBJ1-4
V: TRBV2
CDR3: CASSEVGYEKLFF

D: TRBD2
J: TRBJ2-1
V: TRBV29-1
CDR3: CSVEGTSGYSYNEQFF

D: .
J: TRBJ1-1
V: TRBV7-2
CDR3: CASSSGQNTEAFF

D: TRBD2
J: TRBJ2-2
V: TRBV11-3
CDR3: CASSLTAGITGELFF

D: .
J: TRBJ1-1
V: TRBV18
CDR3: CASSPQGGSREAFF

D: .
J: TRBJ1-1
V: TRBV4-1
CDR3: CASSTPPIRETEAFF

D: .
J: TRBJ2-3
V: TRBV5-6
CDR3: CASSLALGASDTQYF

D: TRBD1
J: TRBJ1-4
V: TRBV2
CDR3: CASKGQSTNEKLFF

D: .
J: TRBJ2-5
V: TRBV6-1
CDR3: CASSEDSLKETQYF

D: TRBD1
J: TRBJ1-2
V: TRBV27
CDR3: CASSFHGRGPRGYTF

D: TRBD1
J: TRBJ1-1
V: TRBV20-1
CDR3: CSASLGQVGTEAFF

D: .
J: TRBJ1-1
V: TRBV7-9
CDR3: CASSPSRGAYRMNTEAFF

D: .
J: TRBJ2-1
V: TRBV7-3
CDR3: CASSLSGAPSNEQFF

D: .
J: TRBJ2-2
V: TRBV19
CDR3: CASTYTGELFF

D: TRBD1
J: TRBJ2-4
V: TRBV11-2
CDR3: CASTLEPLTGVAKNIQYF

D: TRBD1
J: TRBJ1-2
V: TRBV28
CDR3: CASSGTVGYGYTF

D: TRBD1
J: TRBJ2-2
V: TRBV29-1
CDR3: CSVDDTGTGDTGELFF

D: TRBD2
J: TRBJ2-1
V: TRBV11-3
CDR3: CASSLGTSGGEQFF

D: TRBD1
J: TRBJ1-1
V: TRBV15
CDR3: CATSRIQGFEAFF

D: TRBD1
J: TRBJ1-1
V: TRBV5-1
CDR3: CASSLQGARMNTEAFF

D: TRBD1
J: TRBJ1-4
V: TRBV25-1
CDR3: CASSDDRGRGKLFF

D: .
J: TRBJ1-2
V: TRBV3-1/TRBV3-2
CDR3: CASSQEANLYGYTF

D: .
J: TRBJ2-1
V: TRBV5-4
CDR3: CASSLPGGGGGTLDEQFF

D: .
J: TRBJ2-1
V: TRBV7-9
CDR3: CASSLSLATVQFF

D: .
J: TRBJ2-3
V: TRBV5-1
CDR3: CASSLATSTTDTQYF